This is a list of T cell receptor beta chains from one sample in a study of technical replicates of blood from a handful of donors. This table comes from immunoSEQ multiplex PCR, and its TCRdb copy is limited to in-frame clones, with some not included. Of tens of thousands of clones detected, approximately 96% appear once; the ten largest clones hold 0.2%. Input material: T cells isolated from PBMCs. All receptors derive from a human donor in good health. Both conserved end residues are part of each CDR3. The order of the fields is V gene, J gene, D gene, CDR3 DNA, CDR3 protein. The D gene is left open where the match is weak.

>TRBV5-4|TRBJ1-2|TRBD1
TGTGCCAGCAGCTTGGACTTAGGACAGGGGGGCGGCGGCTACACCTTC
CASSLDLGQGGGGYTF
>TRBV7-9|TRBJ2-3|.
TGTGCCAGCAGCTTACTGGGGCCAAGCACAGATACGCAGTATTTT
CASSLLGPSTDTQYF
>TRBV28|TRBJ1-4|TRBD1
TGTGCCAGCAGTGCAAATAGGGGGCGGACAGGCCCGGGGGAAAAACTGTTTTTT
CASSANRGRTGPGEKLFF
>TRBV27|TRBJ2-1|TRBD2
TGTGCCAGCAGTTTATCCGGGGGGAGCTACAATGAGCAGTTCTTC
CASSLSGGSYNEQFF
>TRBV2|TRBJ1-5|TRBD1
TGTGCCAGCAGTTGGGACAGGGGGGAATATCAGCCCCAGCATTTT
CASSWDRGEYQPQHF
>TRBV7-6|TRBJ2-1|TRBD2
TGTGCCAGCAGCCCAAGGGCGGGACTAGCGGGGGTTGAGCAGTTCTTC
CASSPRAGLAGVEQFF
>TRBV6-5|TRBJ1-6|TRBD1
TGTGCCAGCAGTTCCGACTCCGGGACAGGTTATTCACCCCTCCACTTT
CASSSDSGTGYSPLHF
>TRBV29-1|TRBJ1-2|.
TGCAGCGTTGAAGATTTAGTGGCGGGGGCATTGTATGGCTACACCTTC
CSVEDLVAGALYGYTF
>TRBV4-1|TRBJ1-3|.
TGCGCCAGCAGCCAAGATTGGGTGAGGGAAACTGGAAACACCATATATTTT
CASSQDWVRETGNTIYF
>TRBV28|TRBJ1-5|.
TGTGCCAGCCTTCTAGTTGTAAAGGGGCACAGTCAGCCCCAGCATTTT
CASLLVVKGHSQPQHF
>TRBV11-1|TRBJ2-2|.
TGTGCCAGCAGTCCGGACAGATCGAACACCGGGGAGCTGTTTTTT
CASSPDRSNTGELFF
>TRBV4-2|TRBJ2-2|.
TGTGCCAGTCCCAACCCGCGTACCGGGGAGCTGTTTTTT
CASPNPRTGELFF
>TRBV28|TRBJ2-3|TRBD2
TGTGCCAGCAGGGGGCTAGCGGGATTATGGGATACGCAGTATTTT
CASRGLAGLWDTQYF
>TRBV5-1|TRBJ2-5|TRBD2
TGCGCCAGCAGCTTGGGAGGCGGGGGGGCGGGAGAGACCCAGTACTTC
CASSLGGGGAGETQYF